This entry lists 10 T cell receptor beta chains sequenced from one sample in a study of blood T cell repertoires in COVID-19. The data were produced by immunoSEQ multiplex PCR, yet TCRdb's version contains in-frame clones alone and is incomplete. There are roughly 380,000 clones in the sample; roughly 86% occur only once, and around 1.1% lies in the top ten. The source material was peripheral blood. These receptors originate from a human donor with acute or convalescent COVID-19. The donor label of this sample is uncertain.

The CDR3 sequence: CAGTPRDRGRRTNEKLFF. The CDR3 DNA reads TGTGCTGGGACACCCCGGGACAGGGGGCGACGAACTAATGAAAAACTGTTTTTT. The chain combines TRBV30 with TRBJ1-4; 12 bases line up with TRBD1. Germline V gene data show CDR1 as GTSNPN and CDR2 as SVGIG (reference sequence). CDR3 size: 18 residues.

The chain's CDR3 is CASSLQGPNTEAFF. CDR3 in DNA: TGTGCCAGCAGCCTTCAGGGTCCGAACACTGAAGCTTTCTTT. This sequence joins TRBV28 and TRBJ1-1, with D perhaps TRBD1 (5 bases). Germline V gene lookup returns CDR1 MDHEN and CDR2 SYDVKM. The CDR3 is made up of 14 amino acids. V lost 6 bases and J lost 1, with 12 bases in between. The entire variable domain, with the rest obtained from reference TRBV28 and TRBJ1-1, is as follows: DVKVTQSSRYLVKRTGEKVFLECVQDMDHENMFWYRQDPGLGLRLIYFSYDVKMKEKGDIPEGYSVSREKKERFSLILESASTNQTSMYLCASSLQGPNTEAFFGQGTRLTVV.

The CDR3: CASSSGPGNEQFF. The CDR3 DNA sequence: TGTGCCAGCAGTTCCGGGCCGGGGAATGAGCAGTTCTTC. The chain uses TRBV12-3 or TRBV12-4 and TRBJ2-1; a weak D match, TRBD2 (5 bases). This CDR3 spans 13 amino acids. Deletions cut 4 bases from V and 7 bases from J, with 11 bases between.

The chain uses TRBV4-1 and TRBJ1-4; D remains ambiguous. Per the germline V gene, CDR1 is MGHRA and CDR2 is YSYEKL. V was pared by 4 bases and J by 8 bases, with 14 bases between. This CDR3 spans 14 amino acids. The DNA of the CDR3 is TGCGCCAGCAGCCCCCCCGGGTTGCGAGAAAAACTGTTTTTT. Residues: CASSPPGLREKLFF.

This clone was found once. The V call is TRBV2, the J call TRBJ1-5; possibly TRBD1 for D (5 bases). The CDR3 is 14 amino acids. Germline V gene lookup returns CDR1 SNHLY and CDR2 FYNNEI. The ends were cut back, 3 bases at V and 6 bases at J, with 12 bases in the middle. CDR3 nucleotide sequence: TGTGCCAGCAGTGAGGGACTAGCCGGTCAGCCCCAGCATTTT. Protein: CASSEGLAGQPQHF.

This clone showed up just a few times. J is TRBJ1-6 and V is TRBV12-3 or TRBV12-4; 7 nucleotides match TRBD1. There are 13 residues in the CDR3. J lost 7 bases, V lost 6 bases, and 3 bases had no gene match. CDR3 sequence (DNA): TGTGCCAGCAGCCGGGGACAGAATTCACCCCTCCACTTT. This codes for CASSRGQNSPLHF.

The rearrangement links TRBV19 to TRBJ1-1, with 7 bases identical to TRBD1. This CDR3 spans 17 amino acids. Germline CDR1 LNHDA, CDR2 SQIVND (reference sequence). The V segment lost 2 bases and the J segment 0 bases; nucleotides outside the gene matches: 9. The DNA of the CDR3 is TGTGCCAGTAGTATAACAAAAGGGGGCAGGTTGAACACTGAAGCTTTCTTT. Translating it yields CASSITKGGRLNTEAFF.

This rearrangement joins TRBV6-6 to TRBJ1-3, with unresolved D. The CDR3 has 13 residues. Trimming removed 6 bases from V and 4 bases from J, with 10 bases in between. CDR1 is MNHNY, CDR2 SVGAGI, per germline (reference sequence). CDR3 bases: TGTGCCAGCAGCTTGGGAGGCGGAAACACCATATATTTT. Translated: CASSLGGGNTIYF.

The rearrangement joins TRBV27 to TRBJ1-6; weak D call: TRBD1 (6 bases). Germline CDR1 reads MNHEY; CDR2 reads SMNVEV (reference sequence). This CDR3 has 13 residues. Trimming shortened V by 5 bases and J by 10 bases, and 12 bases separated the two germline ends. CDR3 sequence: CASSNGQPSPLHF. CDR3 bases: TGTGCCAGCAGTAATGGACAGCCATCACCCCTCCACTTT.

The V call is TRBV25-1, the J call TRBJ1-5, with a possible D match to TRBD1 (5 bases). Germline CDR1 MGHDK, CDR2 SYGVNS. This CDR3 is built from 15 residues. The V gene lost 5 bases and the J gene lost 1 base, with 12 bases spanning the gap. CDR3 nucleotides: TGTGCCAGCAGTCCAAGGGGCCTGAGCAATCAGCCCCAGCATTTT. Encoded protein: CASSPRGLSNQPQHF.